The 6 T cell receptor beta chains below come from one sample, sequenced in a study of blood T cell repertoires in COVID-19. Assay: immunoSEQ multiplex PCR; the TCRdb copy retains only in-frame clones and omits some. The sample has around 43,000 clones, 85% to 90% seen once. Sequenced: peripheral blood. The receptors were sampled from a man aged 50 to 59 in a cohort sampled during active COVID-19.

This chain links TRBV5-8 with TRBJ2-7; a possible D gene is TRBD1 (6 bases). V lost 0 bases to trimming and J lost 5 bases, with 12 bases between them. The germline V gene has CDR1 SGHTS and CDR2 YDEGEE. There are 14 residues in the CDR3. Written as DNA, the CDR3 is TGTGCCAGCAGCTTGGTTTACAGGGTTCACGAGCAGTACTTC. As protein: CASSLVYRVHEQYF.

The chain recombines TRBV5-1 with TRBJ1-4; no reliable D call. The V gene lost 1 base and the J gene lost 2 bases, with 9 bases spanning the gap. Germline CDR1 SGHRS, CDR2 YFSETQ. This CDR3 has 15 residues. CDR3 coding DNA: TGCGCCAGCAGCTTGTCCCGGGAGACTAATGAAAAACTGTTTTTT. Its translation is CASSLSRETNEKLFF.

This clone was seen a single time. The CDR3 protein is CASSLLIPGEQYF. CDR3 coding DNA: TGTGCCAGCAGCTTGCTAATCCCGGGCGAGCAGTACTTC. The chain carries TRBV7-2 and TRBJ2-7; no reliable D call. This CDR3 is built from 13 residues. V was cut by 3 bases and J by 6 bases, with 12 bases left in between. Germline V CDR1 and CDR2: SGHTA, FQGNSA.

The chain is built from TRBV6-6 and TRBJ1-1, with 11 nucleotides matching TRBD1. The junction had 9 bases not matched to a gene; V was cut back by 6 bases and J by 6 bases. Germline lookup yields CDR1 MNHNY and CDR2 SVGAGI (reference sequence). The CDR3 totals 15 residues. Here the CDR3 DNA reads TGTGCCAGCAGCTCCACCGGGACAGGGGGAGCTGAAGCTTTCTTT. Translation gives CASSSTGTGGAEAFF.

The genes are TRBV2 and TRBJ2-3; 15 positions agree with TRBD2. V lost 6 bases and J lost 3; bases outside the gene matches: 16. Germline assignment: CDR1 SNHLY and CDR2 FYNNEI. The CDR3 has 20 residues. The CDR3 DNA reads as TGTGCCAGCAGCTCCAGGACTAGCGGGAGGGAAGTCCTGGGAACAGATACGCAGTATTTT. Translating gives CASSSRTSGREVLGTDTQYF.

J is TRBJ1-1 and V is TRBV30; D unresolved. V lost 0 bases and J lost 1, with 15 bases in between. From germline, CDR1 is GTSNPN and CDR2 SVGIG (reference sequence). The CDR3 is 16 residues long. The CDR3 DNA reads as TGTGCCTGGAGTGTACGTTGGGGAGATTCGAACACTGAAGCTTTCTTT. It yields the protein CAWSVRWGDSNTEAFF. The full variable domain, completed using reference TRBV30 and TRBJ1-1, is SQTIHQWPATLVQPVGSPLSLECTVEGTSNPNLYWYRQAAGRGLQLLFYSVGIGQISSEVPQNLSASRPQDRQFILSSKKLLLSDSGFYLCAWSVRWGDSNTEAFFGQGTRLTVV.